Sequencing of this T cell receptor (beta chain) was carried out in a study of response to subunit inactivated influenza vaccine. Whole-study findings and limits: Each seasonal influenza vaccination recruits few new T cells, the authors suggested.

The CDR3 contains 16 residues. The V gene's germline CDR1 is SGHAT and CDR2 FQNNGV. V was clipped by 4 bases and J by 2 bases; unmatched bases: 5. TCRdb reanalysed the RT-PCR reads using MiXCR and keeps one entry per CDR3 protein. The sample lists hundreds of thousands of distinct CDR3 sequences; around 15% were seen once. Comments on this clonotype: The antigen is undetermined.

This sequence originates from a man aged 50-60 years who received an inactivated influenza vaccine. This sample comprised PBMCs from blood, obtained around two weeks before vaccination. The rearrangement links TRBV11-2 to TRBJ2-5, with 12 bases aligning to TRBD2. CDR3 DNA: TGTGCCAGCAGCTCGACCGGACTAGCGGGGCAAGAGACCCAGTACTTC. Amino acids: CASSSTGLAGQETQYF.